A selection of T cell receptor beta chains follows, all from one sample in a study of blood T cell repertoires in COVID-19. Repertoires were generated with immunoSEQ multiplex PCR, while TCRdb's copy carries only in-frame clones and drops some. The sample consists of approximately 200,000 clones, 65% to 90% of them appearing once. Material: peripheral blood. These receptors were taken from a human donor in a cohort sampled during active COVID-19. Both conserved end residues are part of each CDR3. The D gene is left open where the match is weak. Only some rows state a clone size, as once, few, many or a class for expanded clones.

v_gene	d_gene	abundance	j_gene	CDR3aa	CDR3nt
TRBV28	TRBD2	.	TRBJ2-1	CASFGGVRNEQFF	TGTGCCAGTTTTGGGGGGGTGAGGAATGAGCAGTTCTTC
TRBV6-5	.	once	TRBJ1-5	CASTRDNQPQHF	TGTGCCAGCACCCGAGACAATCAGCCCCAGCATTTT
TRBV18	TRBD2	.	TRBJ2-1	CASSSSIAGGYSHEQFF	TGTGCCAGCTCATCCTCAATAGCGGGAGGGTATTCCCACGAGCAGTTCTTC
TRBV28	TRBD1	.	TRBJ2-7	CASSSGTASSYEQYF	TGTGCCAGCAGTTCCGGGACAGCCAGCTCCTACGAGCAGTACTTC
TRBV6-2/TRBV6-3	.	.	TRBJ1-1	CASSYVRGGTEAFF	TGTGCCAGCAGTTACGTCAGGGGAGGGACTGAAGCTTTCTTT
TRBV21-1	.	.	TRBJ2-4	CASSSRQAIAKNIQYF	TGTGCCAGCAGCAGCCGACAGGCTATAGCCAAAAACATTCAGTACTTC
TRBV11-3	TRBD1	.	TRBJ2-1	CASSPGQGYNEQFF	TGTGCCAGCAGCCCCGGACAGGGGTACAATGAGCAGTTCTTC
TRBV6-6	TRBD2	.	TRBJ2-7	CASSKSLAGTYEQYF	TGTGCCAGCAGTAAAAGCCTAGCGGGAACATACGAGCAGTACTTC
TRBV30	.	.	TRBJ1-5	CAWSVDLDQPQHF	TGTGCCTGGAGTGTTGACTTAGATCAGCCCCAGCATTTT
TRBV12-3/TRBV12-4	.	.	TRBJ2-1	CATQRTPHEQFF	TGTGCCACCCAAAGGACTCCCCATGAGCAGTTCTTC
TRBV18	TRBD2	.	TRBJ2-1	CASSPGAGGYNEQFF	TGTGCCAGCTCACCAGGAGCGGGAGGATACAATGAGCAGTTCTTC
TRBV6-5	.	.	TRBJ1-1	CASKNRQRNTEAFF	TGTGCCAGCAAAAACAGACAGCGTAACACTGAAGCTTTCTTT
TRBV30	.	.	TRBJ1-2	CAWSRSNYGYTF	TGTGCCTGGAGTCGGTCTAACTATGGCTACACCTTC
TRBV24-1	.	few	TRBJ1-5	CATSQGGNNQPQHF	TGTGCCACCAGCCAGGGAGGCAACAATCAGCCCCAGCATTTT
TRBV6-2/TRBV6-3	.	.	TRBJ1-1	CASSSPWGLGAFF	TGTGCCAGCAGTTCCCCCTGGGGGCTCGGGGCTTTCTTT
TRBV7-9	TRBD2	.	TRBJ2-7	CASSLGLAFSYEQYF	TGTGCCAGCAGCTTAGGACTAGCGTTCTCCTACGAGCAGTACTTC
TRBV19	.	.	TRBJ1-1	CASPIPGATNTEAFF	TGTGCCAGTCCTATTCCAGGGGCTACGAACACTGAAGCTTTCTTT
TRBV7-8	TRBD1	many	TRBJ1-1	CASSDESGTDEAFF	TGTGCCAGCAGCGACGAATCCGGGACAGATGAAGCTTTCTTT
TRBV19	TRBD1	.	TRBJ1-5	CASRTQRDRRNQPQHF	TGTGCCAGTAGAACTCAAAGGGACAGACGCAATCAGCCCCAGCATTTT
TRBV3-1/TRBV3-2	TRBD1	.	TRBJ2-3	CASSQNRGFRADTQYF	TGTGCCAGCAGCCAAAACAGGGGGTTCCGCGCAGATACGCAGTATTTT
TRBV11-3	.	.	TRBJ1-2	CASSPLRGGENDYGYTF	TGTGCCAGCAGCCCCTTGAGGGGGGGCGAAAACGACTATGGCTACACCTTC
TRBV6-6	TRBD2	.	TRBJ2-5	CASSLGLAGVETQYF	TGTGCCAGCAGTTTGGGACTAGCGGGAGTTGAGACCCAGTACTTC
TRBV9	TRBD2	.	TRBJ2-1	CASSVEAGGRWEQFF	TGTGCCAGCAGCGTAGAGGCGGGAGGGCGGTGGGAGCAGTTCTTC
TRBV6-5	.	.	TRBJ2-7	CASKPATTYEQYF	TGTGCCAGCAAGCCCGCAACTACCTACGAGCAGTACTTC
TRBV12-3/TRBV12-4	.	once	TRBJ1-3	CASGPRRGNTIYF	TGTGCCAGCGGTCCAAGGAGGGGAAACACCATATATTTT
TRBV11-2	TRBD1	.	TRBJ2-7	CASSYGGTGYPYEQYF	TGTGCCAGCAGCTACGGAGGGACAGGGTATCCCTACGAGCAGTACTTC
TRBV30	.	.	TRBJ2-7	CAGSWTAYEQYF	TGTGCCGGATCCTGGACAGCCTACGAGCAGTACTTC
TRBV14	TRBD1	.	TRBJ1-1	CASSPTGLTEAFF	TGTGCCAGCAGCCCGACAGGGCTCACTGAAGCTTTCTTT
TRBV21-1	.	once	TRBJ1-5	CASSKEGRGLGGNQPQHF	TGTGCCAGCAGCAAAGAGGGCAGGGGATTGGGCGGCAATCAGCCCCAGCATTTT
TRBV14	TRBD2	.	TRBJ2-3	CASSHGGLAGGIPDTQYF	TGTGCCAGCAGCCACGGAGGACTAGCGGGAGGGATCCCAGATACGCAGTATTTT
TRBV7-9	TRBD1	.	TRBJ2-5	CASSRTGGGETQYF	TGTGCCAGCAGCCGAACAGGGGGAGGTGAGACCCAGTACTTC
TRBV5-4	.	once	TRBJ2-7	CASSSQYEQYF	TGTGCCAGCAGCTCACAGTACGAGCAGTACTTC
TRBV7-2	.	once	TRBJ2-7	CASSLEVGWRGRLYEQYF	TGTGCCAGCAGCTTAGAGGTGGGGTGGAGGGGGCGACTCTACGAGCAGTACTTC
TRBV7-6	TRBD2	.	TRBJ2-7	CASSPLSGRKYEQYF	TGTGCCAGCAGCCCCCTTAGCGGGAGAAAGTACGAGCAGTACTTC
TRBV28	TRBD2	.	TRBJ2-1	CASREDSGWYNEQFF	TGTGCCAGCAGGGAAGATAGCGGGTGGTACAATGAGCAGTTCTTC
TRBV30	.	.	TRBJ2-7	CAWSAVLGGEQYF	TGTGCCTGGAGTGCCGTCTTGGGGGGTGAGCAGTACTTC
TRBV5-8	TRBD1	.	TRBJ2-7	CASSLAQGWSEQYF	TGTGCCAGCAGCTTGGCACAGGGGTGGAGCGAGCAGTACTTC
TRBV27	.	.	TRBJ2-1	CASSLEGGGYEQFF	TGTGCCAGCAGTTTAGAGGGAGGGGGGTATGAGCAGTTCTTC
TRBV19	.	once	TRBJ1-2	CASSIAGGPNYGYTF	TGTGCCAGTAGTATAGCGGGGGGGCCTAACTATGGCTACACCTTC
TRBV23-1	.	.	TRBJ2-7	CASSQSINRRTYEQYF	TGCGCCAGCAGTCAATCAATAAACAGAAGAACCTACGAGCAGTACTTC
TRBV25-1	.	.	TRBJ2-5	CASSGSGGTQYF	TGTGCCAGCAGTGGCTCAGGAGGGACCCAGTACTTC
TRBV10-1	.	.	TRBJ2-7	CARTEPPLITYEQYF	TGCGCCAGGACAGAACCGCCATTAATAACCTACGAGCAGTACTTC